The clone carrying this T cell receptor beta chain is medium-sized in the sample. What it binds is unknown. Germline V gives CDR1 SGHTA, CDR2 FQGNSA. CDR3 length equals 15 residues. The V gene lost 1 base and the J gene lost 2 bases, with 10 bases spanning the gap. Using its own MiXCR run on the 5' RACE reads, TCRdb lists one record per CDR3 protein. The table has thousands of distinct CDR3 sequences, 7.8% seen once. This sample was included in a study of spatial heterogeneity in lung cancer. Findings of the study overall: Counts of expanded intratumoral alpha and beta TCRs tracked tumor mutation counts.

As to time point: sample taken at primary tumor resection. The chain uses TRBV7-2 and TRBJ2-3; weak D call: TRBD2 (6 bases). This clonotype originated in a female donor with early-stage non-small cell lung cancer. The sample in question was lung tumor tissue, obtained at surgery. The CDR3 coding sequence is TGTGCCAGCAGCTTAGACGGAGGGCTCACAGATACGCAGTATTTT. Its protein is CASSLDGGLTDTQYF.